This entry features one TCR beta chain sequence. This specimen belongs to a study of blood T cell repertoires in COVID-19. Germline CDR1 LGHNA, CDR2 YNFKEQ. The CDR3 spans 17 residues. The germline V and J ends were trimmed by 0 bases and 3 bases, with 12 bases remaining between them. Data came from immunoSEQ multiplex PCR; TCRdb stores just in-frame clones and leaves some out. The table records 85,000 to 100,000 clones, about nine tenths of them present only once. This TCR was sampled from a man between 60 and 70 years old with acute or convalescent COVID-19. Specimen: peripheral blood. V usage is TRBV4-2 and J usage is TRBJ1-6; the D gene is possibly TRBD1 (5 bases). The CDR3 region is CASSQEQQAIYNSPLHF. The CDR3, as DNA: TGTGCCAGCAGCCAAGAACAACAGGCGATCTATAATTCACCCCTCCACTTT.